This entry features one T cell receptor (beta chain) sequence. What it binds is not known. The germline gives CDR1 ENHRY, CDR2 SYGVKD. V lost 7 bases and J lost 5; bases outside the gene matches: 4. The CDR3 has 14 amino acids. This table comes from immunoSEQ multiplex PCR, and its TCRdb copy is limited to in-frame clones, with some not included. The sample carries about 25,000 clones, roughly four fifths recorded once. This sample is drawn from a study of OX40 agonist ivuxolimab in advanced cancers. Turning to the study itself: Each dose-escalation patient presented with hepatocellular carcinoma, melanoma, renal cell or head and neck cancer. The study, taken as a whole, reports: Not determined was the antigen specificity of the expanded peripheral T cells. Some nonresponders additionally presented with little normalized T-cell clonal expansion.

The genes are TRBV10-3 and TRBJ2-1, with TRBD2 matching 11 bases. The sample was CD4+ or CD8+ T cells sorted from blood, taken in a trial of the OX40 agonist ivuxolimab. The TCR sequence derives from an adult with an advanced solid tumor such as melanoma, head and neck, liver or kidney cancer. The CDR3 is CAIKSSGRDNEQFF. Here the CDR3 DNA reads TGTGCCATCAAGAGTAGCGGGAGGGACAATGAGCAGTTCTTC.